The subject of this entry is one T cell receptor (beta chain). Germline V gene data show CDR1 as SEHNR and CDR2 as FQNEAQ (reference sequence). This CDR3 contains 15 residues. V trimming: 4 bases; J trimming: 3 bases; junction bases outside the gene matches: 6. This entry comes from a study of blood T cell repertoires in COVID-19. Background on the study: PBMCs, B-cell-depleted T cells, or T cells were the source of the cDNA or gDNA that made up the material.

Study processing details: It was from reference gene primer amplification that nucleated cell counts were estimated. Generated by immunoSEQ multiplex PCR, the TCRdb table keeps only in-frame clones and is missing some. Clonal size and the V and J genes are those of that table, whereas D and trimming came from the DNA. The sample records fewer than 300,000 clones, around nine tenths being singletons. This sequence was found in a man in his forties or fifties who had recovered from COVID-19. Sequencing was performed on peripheral blood. J is TRBJ2-3 and V is TRBV7-9; 8 bases are a match to TRBD2. DNA of the CDR3: TGTGCCAGCAGCTCAGCGGGAGTTGGTACAGATACGCAGTATTTT. Amino acids: CASSSAGVGTDTQYF.